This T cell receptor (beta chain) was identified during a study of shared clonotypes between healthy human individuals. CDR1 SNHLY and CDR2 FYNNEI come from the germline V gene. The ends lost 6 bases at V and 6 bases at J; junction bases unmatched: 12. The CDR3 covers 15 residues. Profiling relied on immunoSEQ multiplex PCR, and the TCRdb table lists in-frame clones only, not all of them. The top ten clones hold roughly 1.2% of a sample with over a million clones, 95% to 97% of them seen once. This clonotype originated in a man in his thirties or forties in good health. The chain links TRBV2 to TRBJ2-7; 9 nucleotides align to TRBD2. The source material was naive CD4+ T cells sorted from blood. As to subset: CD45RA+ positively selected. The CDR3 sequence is CASRGGASGNGEQYF. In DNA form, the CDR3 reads TGTGCCAGCAGGGGCGGGGCTAGCGGGAACGGCGAGCAGTACTTC.